This T cell receptor (beta chain) was found in a study of cytomegalovirus exposure and HLA in healthy donors. Study context: Previous work identified roughly 120 million unique TCR beta sequences from approximately 190 million T cells. Whole-study findings and limits: An analysis done earlier found most TCR beta V segments productive about 87% or about 30% of the time.

This clone was counted between two and nine times. Its antigen is unknown. This PCR relied on a set of 60 Vbeta primers and 13 Jbeta primers. Generated by immunoSEQ multiplex PCR, the TCRdb table keeps only in-frame clones and is missing some. The sample records about 300,000 clones, just over 85% being singletons. Germline lookup yields CDR1 MNHEY and CDR2 SMNVEV (reference sequence). This CDR3 has 15 amino acids. Unmatched junction bases numbered 9, after V lost 5 bases and J lost 3 bases. The sequence was obtained from a man aged 40-50 years in good health and CMV-seropositive. The chain uses TRBV27 and TRBJ2-7; 8 bases are shared with TRBD2. Sequencing input: PBMCs. The CDR3 sequence: CASSAHLGTSYEQYF. Written as DNA, the CDR3 is TGTGCCAGCAGTGCACACCTAGGGACTAGCTACGAGCAGTACTTC.